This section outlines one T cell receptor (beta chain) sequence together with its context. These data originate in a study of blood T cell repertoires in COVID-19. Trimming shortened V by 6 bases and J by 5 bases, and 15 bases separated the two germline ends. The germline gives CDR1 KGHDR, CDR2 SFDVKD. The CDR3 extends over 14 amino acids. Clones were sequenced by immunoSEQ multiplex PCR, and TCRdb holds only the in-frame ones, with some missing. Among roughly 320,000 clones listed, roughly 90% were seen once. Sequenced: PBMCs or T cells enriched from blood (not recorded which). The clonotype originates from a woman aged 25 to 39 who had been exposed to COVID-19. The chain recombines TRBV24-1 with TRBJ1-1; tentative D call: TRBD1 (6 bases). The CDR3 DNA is TGTGCCACCAGTTCGGGGGGGCGAAGTACTGAAGCTTTCTTT. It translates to CATSSGGRSTEAFF.